Listed below are T cell receptor beta chains from one sample, sequenced in a study of blood T cell repertoires in COVID-19. Sequencing was performed with immunoSEQ multiplex PCR; in TCRdb, only in-frame clones are kept and a portion is missing. The sample consists of around 260,000 clones, about four fifths of them appearing once. Sequenced sample: peripheral blood. The origin of the receptors is a person aged 65 to 85 with COVID-19, enrolled during active disease. The CDR3 runs from the conserved cysteine through the conserved F or W. D genes are given only for firm matches. Size is omitted from some rows. Given values are once, few, many or a class for expanded clones.

D gene: NA; V gene: TRBV4-3; clone size: NA; J gene: TRBJ2-3; CDR3 DNA: TGCGCCAGCAGCCAAACTTCTAACATGGCGGGAGATACGCAGTATTTT; CDR3 protein: CASSQTSNMAGDTQYF
D gene: NA; V gene: TRBV7-9; clone size: many; J gene: TRBJ2-7; CDR3 DNA: TGTGCCAGCAGCTTAGGTAGCATCTCCTACGAGCAGTACTTC; CDR3 protein: CASSLGSISYEQYF
D gene: TRBD1; V gene: TRBV5-1; clone size: NA; J gene: TRBJ2-6; CDR3 DNA: TGCGCCAGCAGTCGGCCCACTACAGGGGCTGGGGCCAACGTCCTGACTTTC; CDR3 protein: CASSRPTTGAGANVLTF
D gene: NA; V gene: TRBV28; clone size: once; J gene: TRBJ2-2; CDR3 DNA: TGTGCCAGCAGTTTAATTACTCAGGGAGGCACCGGGGAGCTGTTTTTT; CDR3 protein: CASSLITQGGTGELFF
D gene: NA; V gene: TRBV19; clone size: NA; J gene: TRBJ1-1; CDR3 DNA: TGTGCCAGTAGTATAGCAACAGGGAATTTGGCTTTCTTT; CDR3 protein: CASSIATGNLAFF
D gene: NA; V gene: TRBV28; clone size: NA; J gene: TRBJ1-4; CDR3 DNA: TGTGCCAGCAGCCTCTGGGGGAGGGATGAAAAACTGTTTTTT; CDR3 protein: CASSLWGRDEKLFF
D gene: TRBD1; V gene: TRBV7-2; clone size: once; J gene: TRBJ2-4; CDR3 DNA: TGTGCCAGCAGCTACCTTTACAGGGGAACCAAAAACATTCAGTACTTC; CDR3 protein: CASSYLYRGTKNIQYF
D gene: TRBD2; V gene: TRBV6-5; clone size: NA; J gene: TRBJ2-1; CDR3 DNA: TGTGCCAGCAGTAAACGGACTAGCGGGAGGGCCGAGCAGTTCTTC; CDR3 protein: CASSKRTSGRAEQFF
D gene: TRBD1; V gene: TRBV19; clone size: NA; J gene: TRBJ1-5; CDR3 DNA: TGTGCCAGTACCCCAAGGGGACAGGGGTGGGATCAGCCCCAGCATTTT; CDR3 protein: CASTPRGQGWDQPQHF
D gene: NA; V gene: TRBV6-1; clone size: NA; J gene: TRBJ2-5; CDR3 DNA: TGTGCCAGCAGTGAAGGTACAGGGATCGAGACCCAGTACTTC; CDR3 protein: CASSEGTGIETQYF
D gene: NA; V gene: TRBV4-1; clone size: once; J gene: TRBJ1-6; CDR3 DNA: TGCGCCAGCAGCCTAGCGGTGACAGATGGTAATTCACCCCTCCACTTT; CDR3 protein: CASSLAVTDGNSPLHF
D gene: TRBD1; V gene: TRBV6-6; clone size: NA; J gene: TRBJ1-5; CDR3 DNA: TGTGCCAGCACCACTACAGGGGGCAGGCCCAATCAGCCCCAGCATTTT; CDR3 protein: CASTTTGGRPNQPQHF
D gene: TRBD2; V gene: TRBV5-6; clone size: once; J gene: TRBJ2-3; CDR3 DNA: TGTGCCAGCAGCTTCCCCAGCGGGGGGAGCACAGATACGCAGTATTTT; CDR3 protein: CASSFPSGGSTDTQYF
D gene: NA; V gene: TRBV5-1; clone size: NA; J gene: TRBJ1-1; CDR3 DNA: TGCGCCAGCAGCTTGGATTTGTCCATAGCGGTTCGGACAAACACTGAAGCTTTCTTT; CDR3 protein: CASSLDLSIAVRTNTEAFF
D gene: TRBD2; V gene: TRBV7-2; clone size: NA; J gene: TRBJ2-7; CDR3 DNA: TGTGCCAGCAGCTTAGATGGGACTAGCGCTCACGAGCAGTACTTC; CDR3 protein: CASSLDGTSAHEQYF
D gene: TRBD1; V gene: TRBV4-1; clone size: NA; J gene: TRBJ2-2; CDR3 DNA: TGCGCCAGCAGCCAAGCGGGACAGGGGGCCGGGGAGCTGTTTTTT; CDR3 protein: CASSQAGQGAGELFF
D gene: NA; V gene: TRBV5-4; clone size: NA; J gene: TRBJ1-2; CDR3 DNA: TGTGCCAGCAGGGGGCAGGACCTGGGAGGCTACACCTTC; CDR3 protein: CASRGQDLGGYTF
D gene: TRBD2; V gene: TRBV3-1/TRBV3-2; clone size: NA; J gene: TRBJ2-2; CDR3 DNA: TGTGCCAGCAGCCCAGAGAACGGGGGGGCGAACACCGGGGAGCTGTTTTTT; CDR3 protein: CASSPENGGANTGELFF
D gene: TRBD1; V gene: TRBV5-1; clone size: NA; J gene: TRBJ1-1; CDR3 DNA: TGCGCCAGCAGCTTGGAGAGGGGGCGCGTATACACTGAAGCTTTCTTT; CDR3 protein: CASSLERGRVYTEAFF
D gene: TRBD1; V gene: TRBV19; clone size: NA; J gene: TRBJ2-1; CDR3 DNA: TGTGCCAGCTCCGGGACAGTCCCGTACAATGAGCAGTTCTTC; CDR3 protein: CASSGTVPYNEQFF
D gene: TRBD1; V gene: TRBV29-1; clone size: NA; J gene: TRBJ2-1; CDR3 DNA: TGCAGCGTTGAGGGAAACAGGGGGCGCGGATCCTCCTACAATGAGCAGTTCTTC; CDR3 protein: CSVEGNRGRGSSYNEQFF
D gene: TRBD1; V gene: TRBV28; clone size: NA; J gene: TRBJ1-6; CDR3 DNA: TGTGCCAGCAGTTTATGGGGGGGGACAGGGTTAAGTTCACCCCTCCACTTT; CDR3 protein: CASSLWGGTGLSSPLHF
D gene: NA; V gene: TRBV6-1; clone size: NA; J gene: TRBJ2-7; CDR3 DNA: TGTGCCAGCAGTGAACAGATTTACGAGCAGTACTTC; CDR3 protein: CASSEQIYEQYF
D gene: NA; V gene: TRBV3-1/TRBV3-2; clone size: NA; J gene: TRBJ1-2; CDR3 DNA: TGTGCCAGCAGCCATGGCCCCCAGGGCCCCTATGGCTACACCTTC; CDR3 protein: CASSHGPQGPYGYTF
D gene: NA; V gene: TRBV2; clone size: NA; J gene: TRBJ1-2; CDR3 DNA: TGTGCCAGCAGCGCCGGGGTCAACTATGGCTACACCTTC; CDR3 protein: CASSAGVNYGYTF
D gene: TRBD1; V gene: TRBV7-8; clone size: NA; J gene: TRBJ1-1; CDR3 DNA: TGTGCCAGCAGCTCCCGGGACAGGGCCACTGAAGCTTTCTTT; CDR3 protein: CASSSRDRATEAFF
D gene: NA; V gene: TRBV7-6; clone size: once; J gene: TRBJ2-5; CDR3 DNA: TGTGCCAGCAGCTTACAGCGCTGGGACTGGTTCCAAGAGACCCAGTACTTC; CDR3 protein: CASSLQRWDWFQETQYF
D gene: TRBD2; V gene: TRBV7-2; clone size: once; J gene: TRBJ2-1; CDR3 DNA: TGTGCCAGCAGCATTAGGGTAGCGGGGGCGCCTATGAATGAGCAGTTCTTC; CDR3 protein: CASSIRVAGAPMNEQFF
D gene: NA; V gene: TRBV3-1/TRBV3-2; clone size: NA; J gene: TRBJ1-2; CDR3 DNA: TGTGCCAGCAGCCAAGCCATTAGTGGCTACACCTTC; CDR3 protein: CASSQAISGYTF
D gene: NA; V gene: TRBV27; clone size: NA; J gene: TRBJ1-6; CDR3 DNA: TGTGCCAGCGGGCGGGGGCTGGGTAATTCACCCCTCCACTTT; CDR3 protein: CASGRGLGNSPLHF
D gene: TRBD1; V gene: TRBV5-4; clone size: NA; J gene: TRBJ2-7; CDR3 DNA: TGTGCCAGCAGCCTAAAAAACAGGGGCTCCTACGAGCAGTACTTC; CDR3 protein: CASSLKNRGSYEQYF
D gene: TRBD2; V gene: TRBV20-1; clone size: NA; J gene: TRBJ2-2; CDR3 DNA: TGCAGTGCTCGTGCGGGGGGCCCAAACACCGGGGAGCTGTTTTTT; CDR3 protein: CSARAGGPNTGELFF
D gene: NA; V gene: TRBV28; clone size: NA; J gene: TRBJ2-7; CDR3 DNA: TGTGCCAGCAGTTTCAGGGTCCGAGGAGAGCAGTACTTC; CDR3 protein: CASSFRVRGEQYF
D gene: NA; V gene: TRBV18; clone size: NA; J gene: TRBJ2-1; CDR3 DNA: TGTGCCAGCTCCCTGACAGACAATGAGCAGTTCTTC; CDR3 protein: CASSLTDNEQFF
D gene: NA; V gene: TRBV4-3; clone size: NA; J gene: TRBJ1-4; CDR3 DNA: TGCGCCAGCAGCCAAGGATTGGGGATAGGGGGTGAAAAACTGTTTTTT; CDR3 protein: CASSQGLGIGGEKLFF
D gene: NA; V gene: TRBV7-2; clone size: NA; J gene: TRBJ2-3; CDR3 DNA: TGTGCCAGCAGCTACCGACTAACCTCGGGCACAGATACGCAGTATTTT; CDR3 protein: CASSYRLTSGTDTQYF
D gene: NA; V gene: TRBV1; clone size: NA; J gene: TRBJ1-1; CDR3 DNA: TGCACCAGCAGCCGGAACAGGGGGCGGCGGAACACTGAAGCTTTCTTT; CDR3 protein: CTSSRNRGRRNTEAFF
D gene: NA; V gene: TRBV7-2; clone size: NA; J gene: TRBJ2-5; CDR3 DNA: TGTGCCAGCAGATATCAAGAGACCCAGTACTTC; CDR3 protein: CASRYQETQYF
D gene: TRBD1; V gene: TRBV7-8; clone size: NA; J gene: TRBJ1-6; CDR3 DNA: TGTGCCAGCAACCGACAGGGAGGGTATAATTCACCCCTCCACTTT; CDR3 protein: CASNRQGGYNSPLHF
D gene: TRBD1; V gene: TRBV30; clone size: NA; J gene: TRBJ1-6; CDR3 DNA: TGTGCCTGGACCCCAGATGGGACAGCAAATTCACCCCTCCACTTT; CDR3 protein: CAWTPDGTANSPLHF
D gene: NA; V gene: TRBV28; clone size: NA; J gene: TRBJ2-4; CDR3 DNA: TGTGCCAGCAGTTTACCCGGAAGGGGGTCTCAGTACTTC; CDR3 protein: CASSLPGRGSQYF
D gene: TRBD2; V gene: TRBV6-2/TRBV6-3; clone size: once; J gene: TRBJ2-1; CDR3 DNA: TGTGCCAGCAGTCAACCCTCTAGCGGGCGATACAATGAGCAGTTCTTC; CDR3 protein: CASSQPSSGRYNEQFF
D gene: NA; V gene: TRBV28; clone size: NA; J gene: TRBJ2-4; CDR3 DNA: TGTGCCACGGCCCTGGGGGGAGCCAAAAACATTCAGTACTTC; CDR3 protein: CATALGGAKNIQYF
D gene: NA; V gene: TRBV7-2; clone size: NA; J gene: TRBJ2-2; CDR3 DNA: TGTGCCAGCAGCTTAGTTTTCAGGTCCGGGGAGCTGTTTTTT; CDR3 protein: CASSLVFRSGELFF
D gene: TRBD1; V gene: TRBV5-1; clone size: once; J gene: TRBJ2-5; CDR3 DNA: TGCGCCAGCAGCCCATGGACAGGGAGAGAGACCCAGTACTTC; CDR3 protein: CASSPWTGRETQYF
D gene: TRBD1; V gene: TRBV6-6; clone size: NA; J gene: TRBJ1-5; CDR3 DNA: TGTGCCAGCAGTCAGAGGACAGGGGGGGTTCCCCCGCCCCAGCATTTT; CDR3 protein: CASSQRTGGVPPPQHF
D gene: NA; V gene: TRBV19; clone size: NA; J gene: TRBJ1-5; CDR3 DNA: TGTGCCAGTAGTATAACTCCCGGGGGAGGCAATCAGCCCCAGCATTTT; CDR3 protein: CASSITPGGGNQPQHF
D gene: TRBD2; V gene: TRBV30; clone size: NA; J gene: TRBJ2-2; CDR3 DNA: TGTGCCTGGAGTCGGGCCATTAGCGGGAGGATCGGGGAGCTGTTTTTT; CDR3 protein: CAWSRAISGRIGELFF
D gene: TRBD2; V gene: TRBV14; clone size: NA; J gene: TRBJ2-1; CDR3 DNA: TGTGCCAGCAGCCAAGGGACTAGCGTCTACAATGAGCAGTTCTTC; CDR3 protein: CASSQGTSVYNEQFF
D gene: TRBD2; V gene: TRBV5-4; clone size: NA; J gene: TRBJ2-1; CDR3 DNA: TGTGCCAGCAGCTTTATGCGGGGGGGCCCCTACAATGAGCAGTTCTTC; CDR3 protein: CASSFMRGGPYNEQFF
D gene: NA; V gene: TRBV19; clone size: NA; J gene: TRBJ1-6; CDR3 DNA: TGTGCCAGTAGTTCAAACCTAGGGGGTGGCTCACCCCTCCACTTT; CDR3 protein: CASSSNLGGGSPLHF
D gene: TRBD2; V gene: TRBV11-2; clone size: few; J gene: TRBJ2-1; CDR3 DNA: TGTGCCAGCAGCTTAGGCCGACTTGGGGGGGACGGTGAGCAGTTCTTC; CDR3 protein: CASSLGRLGGDGEQFF
D gene: NA; V gene: TRBV10-2; clone size: NA; J gene: TRBJ1-6; CDR3 DNA: TGCGCCAGCAGTGAGAAGGGGGACTATAATTCACCCCTCCACTTT; CDR3 protein: CASSEKGDYNSPLHF
D gene: NA; V gene: TRBV9; clone size: NA; J gene: TRBJ1-6; CDR3 DNA: TGTGCCAGCAGCACTACAGCCGGGGGGTCACCCCTCCACTTT; CDR3 protein: CASSTTAGGSPLHF
D gene: NA; V gene: TRBV20-1; clone size: NA; J gene: TRBJ1-1; CDR3 DNA: TGCAGTGCTAGACATGTTCCTGAAGCTTTCTTT; CDR3 protein: CSARHVPEAFF
D gene: TRBD2; V gene: TRBV27; clone size: NA; J gene: TRBJ2-1; CDR3 DNA: TGTGCCAGCAACTTACTAGCGGCTCGTTACAATGAGCAGTTCTTC; CDR3 protein: CASNLLAARYNEQFF
D gene: TRBD2; V gene: TRBV6-1; clone size: few; J gene: TRBJ2-3; CDR3 DNA: TGTGCCAGCAGTGAGATTGGCGGGAGGGCCCTCGGCCCAGATACGCAGTATTTT; CDR3 protein: CASSEIGGRALGPDTQYF
D gene: TRBD1; V gene: TRBV5-5; clone size: NA; J gene: TRBJ2-6; CDR3 DNA: TGTGCCAGCAGCCCCAGGACAGGGGGCGCCTCTGGGGCCAACGTCCTGACTTTC; CDR3 protein: CASSPRTGGASGANVLTF